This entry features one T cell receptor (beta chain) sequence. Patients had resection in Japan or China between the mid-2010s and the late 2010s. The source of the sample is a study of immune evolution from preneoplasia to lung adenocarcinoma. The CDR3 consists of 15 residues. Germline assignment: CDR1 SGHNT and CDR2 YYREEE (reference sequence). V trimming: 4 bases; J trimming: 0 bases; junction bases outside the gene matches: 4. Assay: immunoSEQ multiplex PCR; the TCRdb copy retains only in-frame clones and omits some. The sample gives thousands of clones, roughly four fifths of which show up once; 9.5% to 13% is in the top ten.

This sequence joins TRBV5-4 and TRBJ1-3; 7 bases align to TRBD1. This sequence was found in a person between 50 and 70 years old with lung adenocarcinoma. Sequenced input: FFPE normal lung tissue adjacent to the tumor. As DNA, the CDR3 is TGTGCCAGCAGCCGGGACAGCAGCTCTGGAAACACCATATATTTT. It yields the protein CASSRDSSSGNTIYF. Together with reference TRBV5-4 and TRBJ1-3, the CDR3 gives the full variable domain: ETGVTQSPTHLIKTRGQQVTLRCSSQSGHNTVSWYQQALGQGPQFIFQYYREEENGRGNFPPRFSGLQFPNYSSELNVNALELDDSALYLCASSRDSSSGNTIYFGEGSWLTVV.